This T cell receptor beta chain was captured in a study of blood T cell repertoires in COVID-19. Background on the study: From T cells, B-cell-depleted T cells, or PBMCs came the material, which was cDNA or gDNA.

Method: immunoSEQ multiplex PCR; TCRdb's copy keeps in-frame clones and lacks some. The repertoire consists of some 300,000 clones, with around 91% occurring once and the leading ten covering about 9.5%. Looked up from germline, CDR1 is SGHTA and CDR2 is FQGNSA. The CDR3 length is 18 residues. Trimming cost V 4 bases and J 0 bases; bases outside gene matches: 13. This chain joins TRBV7-2 and TRBJ2-7, with 9 bases aligning to TRBD2. Sequencing was performed on PBMCs or T cells enriched from blood (not recorded which). The receptor was derived from a woman aged 40 to 49 who had recovered from COVID-19. The DNA for the CDR3 is TGTGCCAGCAGCTCCTTACCACCTAGCGGGGCAAGCTCCTACGAGCAGTACTTC. Amino acid sequence: CASSSLPPSGASSYEQYF.